This passage covers 30 T cell receptor beta chains from one sample sequenced in a study of regulatory T cells in long-lasting Graves disease. Described time point: newly diagnosed GD, antithyroid drugs for less than 3 months. RNA isolated from PBMCs was used to make the TCR library. The TCR beta library used iRepertoire HTBI primers with Arm-PCR amplification of CDR3. In TCRdb, the multiplex PCR reads were re-called with MiXCR into one record per CDR3 protein. The table lists 580,000 or so distinct CDR3 sequences, about 15% of them singletons, with 12% in the top ten. These data also formed part of another study, on T cells in Graves' hyperthyroidism and ophthalmopathy.

The sample consisted of peripheral blood mononuclear cells (PBMCs), taken at new diagnosis, from a patient treated with antithyroid drugs. The source is a man in his late teens or twenties with Graves disease.

This clonotype was observed a handful of times. This chain joins TRBV27 and TRBJ1-1; D remains unclear. Germline loops: CDR1 MNHEY, CDR2 SMNVEV (reference sequence). This CDR3 contains 15 residues. Trimming removed 3 bases from V and 1 base from J, with 12 bases in between. This CDR3 reads CASSFAVDGNTEAFF. Here the CDR3 DNA reads TGTGCCAGCAGTTTCGCCGTCGACGGGAACACTGAAGCTTTCTTT.

This clonotype has a handful of counts. The V call is TRBV7-2, the J call TRBJ1-4; D perhaps matches TRBD1 (5 bases). V was shortened by 6 bases and J by 15 bases, with 20 bases between the two germline ends. This CDR3 is built from 13 residues. Germline V gives CDR1 SGHTA, CDR2 FQGNSA. CDR3 coding DNA: TGTGCCAGCAGTTACGACCCTTTAGAGGGGTTGTTTTTT. It encodes CASSYDPLEGLFF.

CDR3 loop: CSAREGTSGTRRETQYF. CDR3 nucleotides: TGCAGTGCTAGAGAGGGGACTAGCGGGACTAGGAGGGAGACCCAGTACTTC. The rearrangement uses TRBV20-1 and TRBJ2-5, with 13 bases identical to TRBD2. The CDR3 totals 17 residues. The germline gives CDR1 DFQATT, CDR2 SNEGSKA (reference sequence). V was clipped by 0 bases and J by 5 bases; unmatched bases: 9.

This clonotype has more than one count but fewer than ten. The rearrangement links TRBV4-1 to TRBJ2-7; 8 bases fit TRBD2. The CDR3 extends over 15 amino acids. After removal of 2 bases from V and 3 bases from J, the junction contained 6 bases not matched to a gene. Per germline, CDR1 MGHRA and CDR2 YSYEKL. CDR3 sequence: CASSQFGLARYEQYF. The CDR3 DNA is TGCGCCAGCAGCCAATTTGGACTAGCCCGCTACGAGCAGTACTTC.

This clonotype was seen a handful of times. The chain has TRBV5-1 and TRBJ1-2; possible D gene TRBD1, 5 bases. CDR3 length: 11 residues. V lost 3 bases and J lost 8, with 8 bases in between. Per germline, CDR1 SGHRS and CDR2 YFSETQ. CDR3 DNA sequence: TGCGCCAGCAGCTCAGGGCTCGGCTACACCTTC. Its protein is CASSSGLGYTF.

This clonotype was observed at least ten times. The chain combines TRBV27 with TRBJ2-7, with 12 bases that match TRBD1. This CDR3 has 15 residues. The germline V gene encodes CDR1 MNHEY and CDR2 SMNVEV (reference sequence). Trimming removed 5 bases from V and 4 bases from J; junction bases left unmatched: 6. The CDR3 sequence: CASSRPGQGAYEQYF. The CDR3 bases are TGTGCCAGCAGTCGGCCGGGACAGGGGGCATACGAGCAGTACTTC.

DNA for the CDR3: TGTGCCAGCAGAAACAGTCGGGGACAGACCTCCTACGAGCAGTACTTC. This codes for CASRNSRGQTSYEQYF. The genes are TRBV6-1 and TRBJ2-7; 7 bases match TRBD1. V lost 6 bases and J lost 0; bases outside the gene matches: 11. Germline lookup yields CDR1 MNHNS and CDR2 SASEGT. The CDR3 consists of 16 residues.

The chain has TRBV3-1 and TRBJ2-7; TRBD2 matches 15 bases. The CDR3 runs 16 residues. J was trimmed by 7 bases and V by 4 bases; bases with no gene match: 8. The germline gives CDR1 LGHDT, CDR2 YNNKEL (reference sequence). The CDR3 sequence is CASSPGTSGRWREQYF. As DNA, the CDR3 is TGTGCCAGCAGCCCCGGGACTAGCGGGAGGTGGAGGGAGCAGTACTTC.

There are many counts of this clonotype. This chain uses TRBV20-1 with TRBJ2-5, with D perhaps matching TRBD2 (6 bases). This CDR3 spans 12 amino acids. The V and J ends lost 0 bases and 5 bases respectively, with 7 bases between them. CDR1 and CDR2 from the germline V gene are DFQATT and SNEGSKA (reference sequence). The CDR3, as DNA: TGCAGTGCTAGAGATGGGGGGGAGACCCAGTACTTC. Translating gives CSARDGGETQYF.

This clonotype showed up many times. The chain is built from TRBV11-2 and TRBJ2-5; D is tentatively TRBD1 or TRBD2 (6 bases each). This CDR3 is built from 14 residues. With 4 bases removed from V and 5 bases from J, the gap between germline ends came to 14 bases. Germline CDR1 reads SGHAT; CDR2 reads FQNNGV. In DNA, the CDR3 is TGTGCCAGCAGCTCAGGGAGGACAGAGGAGACCCAGTACTTC. Protein sequence: CASSSGRTEETQYF. Looking up the rest from reference TRBV11-2 and TRBJ2-5 gives the full variable domain: EAGVAQSPRYKIIEKRQSVAFWCNPISGHATLYWYQQILGQGPKLLIQFQNNGVVDDSQLPKDRFSAERLKGVDSTLKIQPAKLEDSAVYLCASSSGRTEETQYFGPGTRLLVL.

This clonotype was seen once. The chain recombines TRBV5-4 with TRBJ1-1; 9 bases agree with TRBD1. Trimming at V came to 6 bases and at J to 2 bases, leaving 5 bases not matched to a gene. The V gene's germline CDR1 is SGHNT and CDR2 YYREEE (reference sequence). The CDR3 is made up of 14 amino acids. In DNA, the CDR3 is TGTGCCAGCACCCAACAGGGGGCAAACACTGAAGCTTTCTTT. Its translation: CASTQQGANTEAFF.

This clonotype was seen a handful of times. CDR3 in amino acids: CASSSSPGGPGTEAFF. The CDR3 coding sequence is TGTGCCAGCAGCTCCTCCCCGGGGGGGCCCGGCACTGAAGCTTTCTTT. The gene calls are TRBV9 and TRBJ1-1; maybe TRBD1 (6 bases). The germline CDR1 and CDR2 sequences are SGDLS and YYNGEE. V was clipped by 4 bases and J by 4 bases, with 20 bases between them. This CDR3 comprises 16 residues.

The chain couples TRBV7-3 to TRBJ2-2; D may be TRBD1 or TRBD2 (6 bases each). CDR1 and CDR2 (germline): SGHTA, FQGTGA. The CDR3 covers 15 residues. The V gene lost 5 bases and the J gene lost 4 bases, with 14 bases spanning the gap. The CDR3, as DNA: TGTGCCAGCAGCCCGTGGGGGGCGGGCACCGGGGAGCTGTTTTTT. Amino acids: CASSPWGAGTGELFF.

The chain uses TRBV12-3 or TRBV12-4 and TRBJ2-1; the match to TRBD2 covers 12 bases. V was clipped by 5 bases and J by 6 bases; unmatched bases: 5. The CDR3 spans 15 residues. CDR3 protein: CASSVGTSGCNEQFF. The CDR3 DNA reads as TGTGCCAGCAGTGTCGGGACTAGCGGGTGCAATGAGCAGTTCTTC.

This clonotype was counted only a few times. The V and J genes are TRBV9 and TRBJ2-7, with TRBD2 matching over 10 bases. This CDR3 is built from 15 residues. In germline, CDR1 is SGDLS, CDR2 YYNGEE. V gave up 10 bases and J gave up 7 bases; unmatched junction bases: 17. CDR3 amino acids: CAEQPEREGRREQYF. DNA of the CDR3: TGTGCCGAGCAACCGGAGCGGGAGGGCCGACGTGAGCAGTACTTC. Full variable domain (missing parts from reference TRBV9 and TRBJ2-7): DSGVTQTPKHLITATGQRVTLRCSPRSGDLSVYWYQQSLDQGLQFLIQYYNGEERAKGNILERFSAQQFPDLHSELNLSSLELGDSALYFCAEQPEREGRREQYFGPGTRLTVT.

This chain links TRBV15 with TRBJ2-7, with D maybe TRBD2 (7 bases). Trimming stripped 5 bases from V and 2 bases from J, with 19 bases between. The CDR3 totals 16 residues. CDR1 LNHNV and CDR2 YYDKDF come from the germline V gene (reference sequence). CDR3 sequence reads: CATSLWGASGTYEQYF. Here the CDR3 DNA reads TGTGCCACCAGCCTTTGGGGGGCTAGCGGAACCTACGAGCAGTACTTC.

This clonotype has a count of ten or more. The chain recombines TRBV28 with TRBJ2-7; 7 nucleotides line up with TRBD1. CDR1 is MDHEN, CDR2 SYDVKM, per germline. This CDR3 comprises 12 residues. V lost 8 bases and J lost 3; bases outside the gene matches: 4. CDR3 bases: TGTGCCAGCGACAGGGCCGGCTACGAGCAGTACTTC. This codes for CASDRAGYEQYF. Combining the CDR3 with reference TRBV28 and TRBJ2-7 gives the whole variable domain DVKVTQSSRYLVKRTGEKVFLECVQDMDHENMFWYRQDPGLGLRLIYFSYDVKMKEKGDIPEGYSVSREKKERFSLILESASTNQTSMYLCASDRAGYEQYFGPGTRLTVT.

This clonotype was seen a few times. This rearrangement joins TRBV2 to TRBJ2-7; the match to TRBD2 covers 7 bases. Unmatched junction bases numbered 5, after V lost 0 bases and J lost 12 bases. The germline V gene has CDR1 SNHLY and CDR2 FYNNEI. CDR3 size: 12 residues. In nucleotides, the CDR3 is TGTGCCAGCAGTGAAGCGGGGGGGGGTCTGTACTTC. Residues: CASSEAGGGLYF.

Only one count was recorded for this clonotype. CDR3 coding DNA: TGCAGTGCTAGAGTAGCGGGAGAGGCCTACGAGCAGTACTTC. It encodes CSARVAGEAYEQYF. This chain links TRBV20-1 with TRBJ2-7, with 9 bases fitting TRBD2. The CDR3 covers 14 residues. CDR1 and CDR2 (germline): DFQATT, SNEGSKA (reference sequence). Trimming cost V 1 base and J 2 bases; bases outside gene matches: 3.

As to this clonotype: A read error is possible here, since a much larger clone lies one base away. The CDR3 DNA is TGTGCCAGCAGTGACCCCGAGGGAGGTGAGCAGTTCTTC. This encodes CASSDPEGGEQFF. V gene TRBV6-1 combines with J gene TRBJ2-1; possibly TRBD2 for D (6 bases). The CDR3 sequence is 13 residues long. Germline loops: CDR1 MNHNS, CDR2 SASEGT. V lost 3 bases and J 9 bases, leaving 12 bases between the germline ends.

This clonotype came up many times. The V gene is TRBV2, the J gene TRBJ2-1; D may be TRBD1 or TRBD2 (6 bases each). Germline lookup yields CDR1 SNHLY and CDR2 FYNNEI. The CDR3 spans 13 residues. Trimming pared 2 bases from V and 10 bases from J, leaving 12 bases between. Here the CDR3 reads CASSEYTGGEQFF. The CDR3 region has the DNA TGTGCCAGCAGTGAATACACCGGGGGCGAGCAGTTCTTC.

This clonotype was detected only a few times. This sequence joins TRBV5-1 and TRBJ1-5; 8 bases match TRBD1. J lost 6 bases, V lost 3 bases, and 14 bases had no gene match. Germline-derived CDR1 and CDR2 are SGHRS and YFSETQ. This CDR3 has 17 amino acids. DNA for the CDR3: TGCGCCAGCAGCTCGGAACCTACCGGGACAGGTGGTCAGCCCCAGCATTTT. It codes for CASSSEPTGTGGQPQHF.

This clonotype was seen a few times. This chain connects TRBV5-1 to TRBJ2-7; 16 bases align to TRBD2. V lost 2 bases, J lost 6 bases, and 11 bases stayed unmatched. The CDR3 consists of 18 residues. Per the germline V gene, CDR1 is SGHRS and CDR2 is YFSETQ. This CDR3 reads CASSFEKGLAGGQREQYF. The CDR3 DNA reads as TGCGCCAGCAGCTTCGAGAAGGGACTAGCGGGAGGGCAACGCGAGCAGTACTTC. Together with reference TRBV5-1 and TRBJ2-7, the CDR3 gives the full variable domain: KAGVTQTPRYLIKTRGQQVTLSCSPISGHRSVSWYQQTPGQGLQFLFEYFSETQRNKGNFPGRFSGRQFSNSRSEMNVSTLELGDSALYLCASSFEKGLAGGQREQYFGPGTRLTVT.

This chain uses TRBV9 with TRBJ1-1; 7 nucleotides agree with TRBD1. V was pared by 3 bases and J by 9 bases, with 11 bases of the junction left unmatched. This CDR3 spans 14 amino acids. Germline V gene data show CDR1 as SGDLS and CDR2 as YYNGEE. CDR3 DNA sequence: TGTGCCAGCAGCGGGACACCGGGACAGAGCAAAGCTTTCTTT. Amino acids: CASSGTPGQSKAFF.

The V call is TRBV5-5, the J call TRBJ2-1; D is perhaps TRBD1 or TRBD2 (5 bases each). Trimming removed 1 base at V and 0 bases at J, with 20 bases between. The CDR3 is 19 amino acids. Germline V CDR1 and CDR2: SGHKS, YYEKEE (reference sequence). Here the CDR3 reads CASSLRGRVNKGSYNEQFF. The CDR3 DNA sequence: TGTGCCAGCAGCTTGCGGGGCCGGGTAAACAAAGGCTCCTACAATGAGCAGTTCTTC.

This clonotype occurred many times. This sequence joins TRBV30 and TRBJ1-2; 8 positions agree with TRBD1. Germline V lookup: CDR1 GTSNPN, CDR2 SVGIG (reference sequence). CDR3 length: 14 amino acids. V shed 2 bases and J 4 bases; nucleotides not matched to a gene: 6. The CDR3 region is CAWSRTGGSYGYTF. For the CDR3, the DNA is TGTGCCTGGAGTCGAACAGGGGGAAGCTATGGCTACACCTTC.

This clonotype was seen a few times. V usage is TRBV5-1 and J usage is TRBJ1-1; 8 nucleotides match TRBD1. The CDR3 runs to 11 residues. Germline-derived CDR1 and CDR2 are SGHRS and YFSETQ. V shed 9 bases, J shed 4 bases, and the junction held 2 bases outside the gene matches. CDR3 sequence: CAIGQGTEAFF. CDR3 in DNA: TGCGCCATCGGACAGGGCACTGAAGCTTTCTTT.

This clonotype was detected only a few times. This sequence joins TRBV11-2 and TRBJ1-2; no definite D call. V lost 3 bases to trimming and J lost 3 bases, with 11 bases between them. This CDR3 comprises 14 residues. Germline CDR1 SGHAT, CDR2 FQNNGV. In nucleotides, the CDR3 is TGTGCCAGCAGCTTTGGAAGGCGGTACTATGGCTACACCTTC. It yields the protein CASSFGRRYYGYTF.

The table lists this clonotype with many counts. This chain joins TRBV27 and TRBJ2-3, with 10 bases aligning to TRBD2. The CDR3 extends over 15 amino acids. Germline V gene lookup returns CDR1 MNHEY and CDR2 SMNVEV (reference sequence). J was trimmed by 5 bases and V by 8 bases; bases with no gene match: 10. The DNA for the CDR3 is TGTGCCAGCTCCCCCCTAGCGGGAGTTGTAGATACGCAGTATTTT. Amino acids: CASSPLAGVVDTQYF.

The chain joins TRBV20-1 to TRBJ2-7, with D possibly matching TRBD2 (5 bases). CDR1 is DFQATT and CDR2 is SNEGSKA in the germline V gene (reference sequence). CDR3 length: 14 amino acids. Trimming left V 4 bases short and J 7 bases short, with 20 bases between. CDR3 coding DNA: TGCAGTGCTACCGACGCGGCGGAGGCCAGGGAGCAGTACTTC. Translation gives CSATDAAEAREQYF.